This T cell receptor (delta chain) was captured by sequencing in a study of gamma-delta chains in newborns, infants, children. TCRdb fed the reads into CATT to redo clone calling. The sample carries roughly 2,000 delta-chain clones, roughly 1.5% recorded once. About this clone itself: The protein held in TCRdb is that of a much larger clone and does not match this DNA's translation at residue 3, likely because of a read error; the protein shown is translated from the DNA.

The sequence derives from a child who was a newborn, infant or young child, either healthy, febrile or measles-vaccinated (not recorded which). Input material: blood.

CDR3 nucleotides: TGTGCTATTGGGGAAGTCCAATCCTACCCAGTGGGGGATACAGGGTACACCGATAAACTCATCTTT. Its protein is CAIGEVQSYPVGDTGYTDKLIF. V usage is TRDV1 and J usage is TRDJ1; 10 bases align to TRDD3. TCRdb carries no J gene annotation; the J gene was assigned here by matching the DNA with germline. The CDR3 is 22 amino acids. Germline values: CDR1 TSWWSYY, CDR2 QGS.